This T cell receptor beta chain was captured by sequencing in a study of CD8 T cells in ankylosing spondylitis. Study results and limitations: A TCR beta motif made of eight highly homologous variants seemed typical of ankylosing spondylitis blood. Within peripheral blood, clones linked to disease were CD8+ and relatively rare. Matched synovial fluid from ankylosing spondylitis patients was reported to be enriched for disease-linked clones. Certain motif variants had earlier appeared in reactive arthritis synovial fluid and blood.

A few counts support this clonotype. The antigen is not known. This CDR3 is built from 14 residues. Germline CDR1 DFQATT, CDR2 SNEGSKA (reference sequence). V was trimmed by 3 bases and J by 3 bases, leaving 11 bases between them. MiXCR was run by TCRdb on the 5' RACE reads, yielding one entry per CDR3 protein. The table includes 200,000 to 250,000 distinct CDR3 sequences, around a quarter detected once. The rearrangement uses TRBV20-1 and TRBJ2-2; D is undetermined. The receptor was isolated from a male donor with ankylosing spondylitis or in good health (not recorded which). The sequenced material came from blood, either unsorted or a sorted T cell fraction (not recorded which). Written as DNA, the CDR3 is TGCAGTGCTAGGGTATCTGGGGACACCGGGGAGCTGTTTTTT. This gives the protein CSARVSGDTGELFF.